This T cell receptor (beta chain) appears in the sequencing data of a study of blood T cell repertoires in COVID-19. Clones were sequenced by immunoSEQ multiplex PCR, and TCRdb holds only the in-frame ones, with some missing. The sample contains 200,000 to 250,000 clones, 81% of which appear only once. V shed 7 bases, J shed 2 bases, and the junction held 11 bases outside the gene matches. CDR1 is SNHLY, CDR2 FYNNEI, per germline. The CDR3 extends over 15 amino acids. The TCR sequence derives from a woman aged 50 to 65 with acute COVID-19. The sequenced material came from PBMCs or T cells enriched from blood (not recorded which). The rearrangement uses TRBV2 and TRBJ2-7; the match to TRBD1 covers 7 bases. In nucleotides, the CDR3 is TGTGCCAGCACCCAGCTGCAGGGGGTGGCCTACGAGCAGTACTTC. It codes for CASTQLQGVAYEQYF.